This TCR beta chain originates from a study of T-cell memory formation after mild COVID-19. TCRdb reprocessed the 5' RACE reads via MiXCR and lists one record per CDR3 protein. The data contain roughly 170,000 distinct CDR3 sequences, 20% to 25% of them singletons. This clonotype was observed at least ten times. Antigen unknown. Germline CDR1 and CDR2: SGHDN and FVKESK. The CDR3 totals 17 residues. V shed 2 bases, J shed 3 bases, and the junction held 6 bases outside the gene matches. Study results and caveats: Balance between CD4 and CD8 was seen in clones contracting day 15 to 85, and a CD4+ lean was seen in later expanders. Confirmation was lacking for SARS-CoV-2 specificity of second-wave clones that peaked on day 37.

The clonotype originates from an adult woman who had mild COVID-19 (a few samples of this study predate the infection). Cell type and time point are not known. The sequencing sample was made of PBMCs or a T cell subset sorted from them (not recorded which). The chain carries TRBV14 and TRBJ2-7; 14 bases map to TRBD2. The CDR3 bases are TGTGCCAGCAGCCAAATAACCGGGACTAGCGGGAGCTACGAGCAGTACTTC. Its protein product is CASSQITGTSGSYEQYF.